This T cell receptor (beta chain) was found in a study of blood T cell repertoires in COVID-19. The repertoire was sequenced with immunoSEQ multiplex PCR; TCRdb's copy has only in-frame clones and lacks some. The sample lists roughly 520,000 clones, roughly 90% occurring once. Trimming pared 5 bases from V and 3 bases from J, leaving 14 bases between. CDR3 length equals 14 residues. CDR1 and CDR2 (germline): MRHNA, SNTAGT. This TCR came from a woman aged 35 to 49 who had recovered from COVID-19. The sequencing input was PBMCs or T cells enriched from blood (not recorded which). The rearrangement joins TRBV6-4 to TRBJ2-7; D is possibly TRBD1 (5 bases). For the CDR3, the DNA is TGTGCCAGCAGTACACGAACAGGTGGCTACGAGCAGTACTTC. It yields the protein CASSTRTGGYEQYF.